This T cell receptor beta chain originates from a study of blood T cell repertoires in COVID-19. At the level of the study: Nucleic acid was either cDNA or gDNA, and it came from T cells, B-cell-depleted T cells, or PBMCs.

Libraries were prepared by immunoSEQ multiplex PCR; TCRdb keeps only in-frame clonotypes and omits some of them. The sample has about 480,000 clones; approximately 88% are singletons. Those who participated ranged in age from roughly 18 to 100 years and resided in 20 to 25 US areas. Participant-reported clinical history was the basis for cohort assignment. Either two negative PCRs, clearance, or symptom resolution qualified Cohort 3 donors as recovered. Germline V gene sequence: CDR1 SNHLY, CDR2 FYNNEI. V was pared by 6 bases and J by 13 bases, with 11 bases of the junction left unmatched. The CDR3 spans 12 residues.

This chain joins TRBV2 and TRBJ1-2, with 7 positions matching TRBD1. This clonotype originated in a woman aged 40 to 50 who had recovered from COVID-19. The specimen was PBMCs or T cells enriched from blood (not recorded which). In DNA form, the CDR3 reads TGTGCCAGCAGAGGGGACAGCCGCGACCGCACCTTC. The encoded protein is CASRGDSRDRTF.